This is a list of T cell receptor beta chains from one sample in a study of T-cell memory formation after mild COVID-19. TCRdb re-derived calls from the 5' RACE reads in MiXCR, one entry per CDR3 protein. The sample has about 12,000 distinct CDR3 sequences; more than 12% are singletons. The specimen was PBMCs or a T cell subset sorted from them (not recorded which). The receptors shown here come from a man between 18 and 35 years old who had mild COVID-19 (a few samples of this study predate the infection). Cell type and time point are not known. Each CDR3 is given with its conserved first and last residue. The order of the fields is D gene, clone size, V gene, J gene, CDR3 protein, CDR3 DNA. The D gene is left open where the match is weak. Clone size is shown for a subset of rows, as once, few, many or a class of expanded clone.

>-|-|TRBV7-7|TRBJ2-1
CASSPRGLNEQFF
TGTGCTAGCAGCCCTCGGGGCCTGAATGAGCAGTTCTTC
>-|many|TRBV20-1|TRBJ1-1
CSARVSTQGAEAFF
TGCAGTGCTAGAGTCTCCACACAGGGCGCTGAAGCTTTCTTT
>-|-|TRBV7-9|TRBJ2-7
CASSFLGTYEQYF
TGTGCCAGCAGCTTCTTAGGGACCTACGAGCAGTACTTC
>-|many|TRBV12-3/TRBV12-4|TRBJ2-5
CASSLRLVRETQYF
TGTGCCAGCAGTTTAAGGCTAGTTAGAGAGACCCAGTACTTC
>-|many|TRBV27|TRBJ2-2
CASSLTGAGGELFF
TGTGCCAGCAGTTTGACGGGGGCCGGCGGGGAGCTGTTTTTT
>TRBD2|many|TRBV6-5|TRBJ2-2
CASSPVRGGHSGELFF
TGTGCCAGCAGTCCAGTGCGGGGGGGCCATTCCGGGGAGCTGTTTTTT
>TRBD1|many|TRBV5-5|TRBJ2-4
CASRTQGALDKNIQYF
TGTGCCAGCCGAACCCAGGGGGCGCTTGACAAAAACATTCAGTACTTC
>-|few|TRBV10-3|TRBJ2-3
CAISGGSPEGADTQYF
TGTGCCATCAGTGGGGGGAGTCCCGAGGGCGCAGATACGCAGTATTTT
>TRBD2|few|TRBV4-2|TRBJ2-7
CASSFQRGGPREHYF
TGTGCCAGCAGTTTCCAGCGGGGGGGGCCGAGGGAGCACTACTTC
>-|many|TRBV4-3|TRBJ2-3
CASSVRLGGTDTQYF
TGCGCCAGCAGCGTAAGACTCGGCGGCACAGATACGCAGTATTTT
>-|many|TRBV15|TRBJ2-2
CATSRRAGELFF
TGTGCCACCAGCAGACGGGCCGGGGAGCTGTTTTTT
>-|many|TRBV20-1|TRBJ2-1
CSALRPGPYNEQFF
TGCAGTGCTTTGAGACCGGGGCCCTACAATGAGCAGTTCTTC
>-|once|TRBV7-6|TRBJ1-6
CASSLEVAGLNSPLHF
TGTGCCAGCAGCTTAGAAGTTGCAGGACTCAATTCACCCCTCCACTTT
>-|many|TRBV7-3|TRBJ1-2
CASSEVTGYGYTF
TGTGCCAGCAGCGAAGTCACTGGCTATGGCTACACCTTC
>-|-|TRBV25-1|TRBJ1-1
CASSVGGITEAFF
TGTGCCAGCAGTGTTGGGGGGATCACTGAAGCTTTCTTT
>-|few|TRBV6-5|TRBJ2-5
CASNKLADPQETQYF
TGTGCCAGCAACAAGTTAGCGGATCCACAAGAGACCCAGTACTTC
>-|many|TRBV6-5|TRBJ2-2
CASSDRGLYTGELFF
TGTGCCAGCAGCGACCGAGGCCTGTACACCGGGGAGCTGTTTTTT
>TRBD1|medium-sized|TRBV6-5|TRBJ2-3
CASSPQLTGGSPDTQYF
TGTGCCAGCAGTCCCCAGTTGACAGGGGGCAGTCCAGATACGCAGTATTTT
>TRBD2|few|TRBV7-9|TRBJ2-5
CASSLRRGYLVQYF
TGTGCCAGCAGCTTGAGGCGGGGGTATCTGGTCCAGTACTTC
>-|many|TRBV2|TRBJ2-3
CASGSPWDRYTDTQYF
TGTGCCAGCGGTTCCCCCTGGGACCGATACACAGATACGCAGTATTTT
>-|many|TRBV29-1|TRBJ2-2
CSVDRVGTGELFF
TGCAGCGTTGACAGGGTGGGAACCGGGGAGCTGTTTTTT
>TRBD2|many|TRBV10-3|TRBJ2-1
CAISVMTSGRLSSYNEQFF
TGTGCCATCAGTGTCATGACTAGCGGGAGACTTAGCTCCTACAATGAGCAGTTCTTC
>-|many|TRBV7-3|TRBJ1-6
CASSAASRDSPLHF
TGTGCCAGCAGCGCCGCCTCCAGGGATTCACCCCTCCACTTT
>TRBD2|-|TRBV19|TRBJ2-7
CASMGGTSGTYEQYF
TGTGCCAGTATGGGAGGGACTAGCGGGACCTACGAGCAGTACTTC
>-|-|TRBV11-2|TRBJ2-7
CASSRGTYEQYF
TGTGCCAGCAGCCGGGGGACCTACGAGCAGTACTTC
>TRBD2|many|TRBV6-7|TRBJ2-3
CASSYSPAGSTDTQYF
TGTGCCAGCAGTTACTCGCCAGCGGGGAGCACAGATACGCAGTATTTT
>TRBD1|many|TRBV4-1|TRBJ1-3
CASSQHRGRGTIYF
TGCGCCAGCAGCCAACACAGGGGTCGGGGCACCATATATTTT
>-|-|TRBV18|TRBJ2-3
CAGGPSPDTQYF
TGTGCCGGGGGGCCCTCCCCAGATACGCAGTATTTT
>-|few|TRBV30|TRBJ1-5
CAWSVGPDQPQHF
TGTGCCTGGAGTGTAGGCCCAGATCAGCCCCAGCATTTT
>-|few|TRBV27|TRBJ2-1
CASSSAGFEQFF
TGTGCCAGCAGTTCGGCAGGGTTCGAGCAGTTCTTC
>-|few|TRBV5-1|TRBJ1-1
CASSFRQNTEAFF
TGCGCCAGCAGCTTCAGACAGAACACTGAAGCTTTCTTT
>-|many|TRBV4-3|TRBJ1-6
CASSQRTGAHLALHF
TGCGCCAGCAGCCAACGGACGGGCGCGCATTTGGCCCTCCACTTT
>TRBD2|many|TRBV12-3/TRBV12-4|TRBJ2-5
CASSPTSGVYQETQYF
TGTGCCAGCAGCCCTACTAGCGGGGTGTACCAAGAGACCCAGTACTTC
>-|-|TRBV12-3/TRBV12-4|TRBJ2-1
CASSWPRNEQFF
TGTGCCAGCAGTTGGCCGCGCAATGAGCAGTTCTTC
>-|many|TRBV12-3/TRBV12-4|TRBJ1-2
CASTDTLTDSYGYTF
TGTGCCAGCACCGACACCCTAACAGACTCCTATGGCTACACCTTC
>-|many|TRBV20-1|TRBJ2-5
CSASTQRQETQYF
TGCAGTGCTAGCACCCAACGACAAGAGACCCAGTACTTC
>-|many|TRBV6-6|TRBJ1-5
CASSPVGVQPQHF
TGTGCCAGCAGTCCGGTTGGGGTCCAGCCCCAGCATTTT
>-|many|TRBV7-2|TRBJ1-2
CASSLWGTNGYTF
TGTGCCAGCAGCCTCTGGGGGACGAACGGCTACACCTTC
>-|many|TRBV9|TRBJ1-2
CASSPGGRGGDGYTF
TGTGCCAGCAGCCCCGGTGGTAGGGGCGGCGATGGCTACACCTTC
>TRBD1|many|TRBV10-3|TRBJ2-7
CAIRPGTGEWYEQYF
TGTGCCATCAGACCGGGGACAGGGGAGTGGTACGAGCAGTACTTC
>-|many|TRBV7-9|TRBJ2-5
CASSPGGAYQETQYF
TGTGCCAGCAGCCCGGGCGGGGCCTACCAAGAGACCCAGTACTTC
>TRBD1|many|TRBV29-1|TRBJ1-2
CSVFAPGQGGGYTF
TGCAGCGTATTTGCGCCGGGACAGGGCGGTGGCTACACCTTC
>-|many|TRBV11-2|TRBJ2-7
CASSLEGPGRAYEQYF
TGTGCCAGCAGCTTAGAAGGTCCGGGGAGAGCCTACGAGCAGTACTTC
>-|few|TRBV19|TRBJ2-1
CASSKRGQYNEQFF
TGTGCCAGTAGTAAGCGGGGACAGTACAATGAGCAGTTCTTC
>TRBD1|-|TRBV4-1|TRBJ1-1
CASHPHRGLNTEAFF
TGCGCCAGCCATCCTCACAGGGGGCTGAACACTGAAGCTTTCTTT
>-|few|TRBV7-3|TRBJ1-4
CASSPNWFF
TGTGCCAGCAGCCCTAACTGGTTTTTT
>-|-|TRBV27|TRBJ1-6
CASSRRFFGFNSPLHF
TGTGCCAGCAGCCGGCGGTTTTTTGGATTTAATTCACCCCTCCACTTT
>-|-|TRBV20-1|TRBJ2-7
CSATVGIYEQYF
TGCAGTGCTACCGTAGGGATTTACGAGCAGTACTTC